Listed below are T cell receptor beta chains from one sample, sequenced in a study of T cell responses to AZD1222 COVID-19 vaccine. Generated by immunoSEQ multiplex PCR, the TCRdb table keeps only in-frame clones and is missing some. The sample has tens of thousands of clones; around 80% are singletons. The specimen was peripheral blood, collected 28 days after the second AZD1222 dose. The origin of the receptors is an adult who received the AZD1222 COVID-19 vaccine. The CDR3 runs from the conserved cysteine through the conserved F or W. D genes are given only for firm matches. Size tells how often a clone was seen (once, few, many) or the class of an expanded clone, and some rows leave it out.

>TRBJ1-4|TRBD1|TRBV28|-
CASSPIGTGGLLSDEKLFF
TGTGCCAGCAGTCCCATCGGGACAGGGGGGCTATTGTCTGATGAAAAACTGTTTTTT
>TRBJ2-3|-|TRBV24-1|-
CATSDVYGTDTQYF
TGTGCCACCAGTGATGTCTATGGCACAGATACGCAGTATTTT
>TRBJ2-2|TRBD1|TRBV7-2|-
CASSLDRVVPGELFF
TGTGCCAGCAGCCTGGACAGGGTGGTGCCCGGGGAGCTGTTTTTT
>TRBJ1-3|TRBD1|TRBV6-1|-
CASSGQGTLSGNTIYF
TGTGCCAGCAGTGGACAGGGGACCCTCTCTGGAAACACCATATATTTT
>TRBJ1-4|-|TRBV7-9|-
CASSLNRRQGGEKLFF
TGTGCCAGCAGCTTAAACCGCCGCCAGGGAGGGGAAAAACTGTTTTTT
>TRBJ1-4|TRBD1|TRBV12-3/TRBV12-4|-
CASSLGRTGPFF
TGTGCCAGCAGTTTAGGGCGGACAGGCCCTTTTTTT
>TRBJ2-7|-|TRBV20-1|once
CSASDYEQYF
TGCAGTGCTTCAGACTACGAGCAGTACTTC
>TRBJ2-1|-|TRBV11-2|-
CASRVHNEQFF
TGTGCCAGCAGGGTACATAATGAGCAGTTCTTC
>TRBJ1-6|-|TRBV18|once
CASSPREAESLHF
TGTGCCAGCTCACCACGGGAAGCCGAGTCCCTCCACTTT
>TRBJ1-2|-|TRBV30|-
CAGGVGDYGYTF
TGTGCCGGTGGGGTGGGAGACTATGGCTACACCTTC
>TRBJ2-7|TRBD2|TRBV7-9|-
CASSPTQWTSGRRTYEQYF
TGTGCCAGCAGCCCGACCCAATGGACTAGCGGGAGAAGGACCTACGAGCAGTACTTC
>TRBJ1-5|-|TRBV28|-
CASSLKGRPEPQHF
TGTGCCAGCAGTTTAAAGGGACGCCCAGAGCCCCAGCATTTT
>TRBJ2-1|-|TRBV18|-
CASSPGTRNEQFF
TGTGCCAGCTCACCGGGCACACGAAATGAGCAGTTCTTC
>TRBJ1-1|-|TRBV3-1/TRBV3-2|-
CASSQGWDTEAFF
TGTGCCAGCAGCCAGGGGTGGGACACTGAAGCTTTCTTT
>TRBJ1-5|TRBD1|TRBV24-1|-
CATSDRGQAVFGPQHF
TGTGCCACCAGTGATCGGGGACAGGCGGTATTTGGGCCCCAGCATTTT
>TRBJ2-5|-|TRBV12-5|-
CASGLSLEGGEETQYF
TGTGCTAGTGGCCTGTCCCTCGAAGGCGGTGAAGAGACCCAGTACTTC
>TRBJ2-2|-|TRBV7-2|-
CASSYTGTPNTGELFF
TGTGCCAGCAGCTATACCGGGACCCCGAACACCGGGGAGCTGTTTTTT